Listed below are T cell receptor beta chains from one sample, sequenced in a study of T cells in Graves' hyperthyroidism and ophthalmopathy. TCRdb fed the multiplex PCR reads into MiXCR, producing one record per CDR3 protein. The table has over 300,000 distinct CDR3 sequences, over 11% seen once. Material for sequencing was blood. These receptors originate from a woman in her sixties or seventies with Graves' hyperthyroidism. The CDR3 runs from the conserved cysteine through the conserved F or W. The D gene is left open where the match is weak. The size of a clone is reported for some rows only, either as once, few or many, or as a class for expanded clones.

CDR3 DNA	CDR3 protein	V gene	J gene	clone size	D gene
TGTGCCACCAGTGACCGAGTTGTCGGAGATACGCAGTATTTT	CATSDRVVGDTQYF	TRBV24-1	TRBJ2-3	many	NA
TGCGCCAGCAGCCCGCAAGGTCAGCGGGAGACCCAGTACTTC	CASSPQGQRETQYF	TRBV5-1	TRBJ2-5	NA	NA
TGTGCCAGCAGCTTGCTCGCAGGGGGTGTGGGAGATACGCAGTATTTT	CASSLLAGGVGDTQYF	TRBV5-5	TRBJ2-3	NA	TRBD1
TGTGCCAGCAGCTTTAACGCGGGAGGGAGCTCCTACAATGAGCAGTTCTTC	CASSFNAGGSSYNEQFF	TRBV7-6	TRBJ2-1	NA	TRBD2
TGTGCCAGCAGCTTTCCCCGGGCGGGAGTAAAGACAGATACGCAGTATTTT	CASSFPRAGVKTDTQYF	TRBV11-2	TRBJ2-3	NA	TRBD2
TGCGCCAGCAGCTTGGAGGGGGCTTCAACTAATGAAAAACTGTTTTTT	CASSLEGASTNEKLFF	TRBV5-1	TRBJ1-4	many	TRBD1
TGTGCCAGCAGCCCTCACCTGAACACTGAAGCTTTCTTT	CASSPHLNTEAFF	TRBV14	TRBJ1-1	few	NA
TGTGCCACCAGTGATCCAGCGGGAGCCTCCTACGAGCAGTACTTC	CATSDPAGASYEQYF	TRBV24-1	TRBJ2-7	many	TRBD2
TGCAGTGCTAGGGCAGGGGGAGGTACTGAAGCTTTCTTT	CSARAGGGTEAFF	TRBV20-1	TRBJ1-1	many	TRBD1
TGCGCCAGCAGTGATCCGCACATGAACACTGAAGCTTTCTTT	CASSDPHMNTEAFF	TRBV10-2	TRBJ1-1	NA	NA
TGTGCCAGCAGTTACGATGACAGGGGTGATACGCAGTATTTT	CASSYDDRGDTQYF	TRBV6-5	TRBJ2-3	NA	TRBD1
TGCAGTGCTAGAGTTAGTAGGGGCAATCAGCCCCAGCATTTT	CSARVSRGNQPQHF	TRBV20-1	TRBJ1-5	many	NA
TGTGCCACCAGTGGGGGGGGGACGGGAATCACTGAAGCTTTCTTT	CATSGGGTGITEAFF	TRBV15	TRBJ1-1	few	NA
TGTGCCAGCAGTGCCCTAGAAGCTGGGGAGCTGTTTTTT	CASSALEAGELFF	TRBV25-1	TRBJ2-2	NA	NA
TGTGCCAGCAGTCAGACAGGGTCAGCGATAGATACGCAGTATTTT	CASSQTGSAIDTQYF	TRBV7-9	TRBJ2-3	many	TRBD1
TGTGCCAGCAGTGTCTCTCGGGGGCCCGGAGACTGCCACCCCTACGAGCAGTACTTC	CASSVSRGPGDCHPYEQYF	TRBV6-4	TRBJ2-7	NA	NA
TGTGCCAGCAGCTCCCCCCCGGGGGCTCCAGATACGCAGTATTTT	CASSSPPGAPDTQYF	TRBV3-1	TRBJ2-3	few	NA
TGTGCCAGCAGCTCTGGAGTCGGGACTAGCGGGAGAAGCCACAATGAGCAGTTCTTC	CASSSGVGTSGRSHNEQFF	TRBV9	TRBJ2-1	NA	TRBD2
TGTGCCAGCAGTCTGGTACTAGCGGGAGGGCCTTACGAGCAGTACTTC	CASSLVLAGGPYEQYF	TRBV27	TRBJ2-7	many	TRBD2
TGTGCCAGCAGCTACAGGTCAGGGGCCAACGTCCTGACTTTC	CASSYRSGANVLTF	TRBV11-2	TRBJ2-6	many	NA
TGTGCCAGCAGTACCGGGACAGTGGCCAACATTCAGTACTTC	CASSTGTVANIQYF	TRBV2	TRBJ2-4	many	TRBD1
TGCGCCAGCAGCCAAGGTGGATCCTCTTACAATGAGCAGTTCTTC	CASSQGGSSYNEQFF	TRBV4-1	TRBJ2-1	few	NA
TGTGCCAGCAGTGAATGGGGCGGGTTAACCTACGAGCAGTACTTC	CASSEWGGLTYEQYF	TRBV6-1	TRBJ2-7	NA	NA
TGCGCCAGCAGTGAGGCCCGTAGGGTAGCGGGGAACACCGGGGAGCTGTTTTTT	CASSEARRVAGNTGELFF	TRBV10-1	TRBJ2-2	few	TRBD2
TGTGCCAGCAGGCCCCACCGGGCCGGGGGTGGCAATCAGCCCCAGCATTTT	CASRPHRAGGGNQPQHF	TRBV27	TRBJ1-5	few	NA
TGTGCCAGCAGTTATTTGCATACGGTCAGGACTAATGAAAAACTGTTTTTT	CASSYLHTVRTNEKLFF	TRBV6-5	TRBJ1-4	once	NA
TGTGCCAGCTCATACCGTAACTCCTATAATTCACCCCTCCACTTT	CASSYRNSYNSPLHF	TRBV18	TRBJ1-6	NA	NA
TGTGCCAGCAGTGAGGAGGGAGGGCCCTACAATGAGCAGTTCTTC	CASSEEGGPYNEQFF	TRBV2	TRBJ2-1	many	TRBD2
TGTGCCATCAGTGAACCAGCGGGAGTGGGCACAGATACGCAGTATTTT	CAISEPAGVGTDTQYF	TRBV10-3	TRBJ2-3	NA	TRBD2
TGTGCCAGCAGTTTAGGCAGGTATAACTATGGCTACACCTTC	CASSLGRYNYGYTF	TRBV12-3/TRBV12-4	TRBJ1-2	many	NA
TGTGCCAGCTCAACTTCTCAGGACGGTCCTCAGTTCTTC	CASSTSQDGPQFF	TRBV18	TRBJ2-1	many	NA
TGTGCCAGCAGTTTTTGGAGGGGGAAAGGGGACACTGAAGCTTTCTTT	CASSFWRGKGDTEAFF	TRBV27	TRBJ1-1	many	NA
TGTGCCAGCAGCCGGGAGCCGGGACACCTCTACGAGCAGTACTTC	CASSREPGHLYEQYF	TRBV27	TRBJ2-7	NA	NA
TGTGCCAGCCAGGGGACAGTCTACGAGCAGTACTTC	CASQGTVYEQYF	TRBV28	TRBJ2-7	many	TRBD1
TGTGCCAGCCAAATCCTACCGGGCCGTAGCACAGATACGCAGTATTTT	CASQILPGRSTDTQYF	TRBV7-9	TRBJ2-3	many	NA
TGTGCCAGCGCAGGAGCCTACAGCGCAGATACGCAGTATTTT	CASAGAYSADTQYF	TRBV6-1	TRBJ2-3	many	NA
TGTGCCGGGGCCAGTGGGGAATTAGGGACCCAGTACTTC	CAGASGELGTQYF	TRBV2	TRBJ2-5	many	NA
TGTGCCAGCAGCCTAAAAGGTAGCGAGGGCTATGGCTACACCTTC	CASSLKGSEGYGYTF	TRBV3-1	TRBJ1-2	few	NA
TGCGCCAGCAGCTACCGGACGGCAACTGAAGCTTTCTTT	CASSYRTATEAFF	TRBV5-1	TRBJ1-1	NA	NA
TGTGCCAGCAGCGGTAGCGGGAGAGGGCGAGAGGCCCAGTACTTC	CASSGSGRGREAQYF	TRBV9	TRBJ2-5	NA	TRBD2
TGTGCCACCAGTGATTGGCTAGCGCCCCACAATGAGCAGTTCTTC	CATSDWLAPHNEQFF	TRBV24-1	TRBJ2-1	many	NA
TGTGCCAGCAGTCCGGAGGCCGGAAACACCATATATTTT	CASSPEAGNTIYF	TRBV7-4	TRBJ1-3	few	NA
TGTGCCAGCAGTGAAAAACTAGCGGGACCGCTAAACATTCAGTACTTC	CASSEKLAGPLNIQYF	TRBV6-1	TRBJ2-4	few	TRBD2
TGTGCCAGCAGTTCCCCGGGAGGGGCCTACGAGCAGTACTTC	CASSSPGGAYEQYF	TRBV28	TRBJ2-7	many	TRBD2
TGCAGCGTTCCCTTGACAGGGATGGATGGCTACACCTTC	CSVPLTGMDGYTF	TRBV29-1	TRBJ1-2	few	TRBD1
TGTGCCAGCAGCCAAGAGACTAGCGGGAGAACAGATACGCAGTATTTT	CASSQETSGRTDTQYF	TRBV4-2	TRBJ2-3	NA	TRBD2
TGTGCCAGCAGTTTATTCCGGCTAGCGGACGGGACAGATACGCAGTATTTT	CASSLFRLADGTDTQYF	TRBV27	TRBJ2-3	NA	TRBD2
TGCAGTGCTAGACCTCGAGGAAGCTACACCTTC	CSARPRGSYTF	TRBV20-1	TRBJ1-2	many	NA
TGTGCCAGCAGCTCCTGGACCCCTGAAGCTTTCTTT	CASSSWTPEAFF	TRBV7-8	TRBJ1-1	few	NA
TGTGCCACCAGCAGACGACAGGGGGTAACGCAGTATTTT	CATSRRQGVTQYF	TRBV15	TRBJ2-3	NA	TRBD1
TGTGCCAGCAGCCAAGAGGGAGTAGGGACGATTTCTGAAGCTTTCTTT	CASSQEGVGTISEAFF	TRBV3-1	TRBJ1-1	many	NA
TGTGCCAGCAGCTCAGACAGGCCAGCCCAAGATGGCTACACCTTC	CASSSDRPAQDGYTF	TRBV2	TRBJ1-2	many	NA
TGTGCCAGTAGTATAGATAGAACGGTCCAAGAGACCCAGTACTTC	CASSIDRTVQETQYF	TRBV19	TRBJ2-5	many	NA
TGTGCCAGCTCCTTCCTCTATCGGACCGTGGGGGGGGAGACCCAGTACTTC	CASSFLYRTVGGETQYF	TRBV6-1	TRBJ2-5	many	TRBD2
TGTGCCAGCTCACCGACCGGGACAGGGTTCGACGAGCAGTACTTC	CASSPTGTGFDEQYF	TRBV18	TRBJ2-7	many	TRBD1
TGTGCCAGCAGTTGGGGGTTTAGCGGGATAGATCAGCCCCAGCATTTT	CASSWGFSGIDQPQHF	TRBV28	TRBJ1-5	many	NA
TGTGCCAGCAGCGTAGTGGCGGGAGACGGCACAGATACGCAGTATTTT	CASSVVAGDGTDTQYF	TRBV9	TRBJ2-3	many	TRBD2
TGTGCCAGCAGTTGGGCAGCCCTGAAGACCCAGTACTTC	CASSWAALKTQYF	TRBV25-1	TRBJ2-5	few	NA